The clone carrying this TCR beta chain appeared a few times. The antigen is undetermined. Extraction and reverse transcription of RNA yielded cDNA as the sequencing template. Some clones are missing from TCRdb's copy, which holds only in-frame ones; the method was immunoSEQ multiplex PCR. The table records 180,000 or so clones, about 55% of them present only once. This record belongs to a study of CD8+ T cells in alopecia areata. Findings and limits, study-wide: Alopecia totalis/universalis scalp especially showed more expanded CD8+ clones than normal scalp. Many expanded lesional clones stayed in scalp and blood while on tofacitinib.

The treatment is: oral pan-JAK inhibitor, 5-10 mg twice daily. The germline gives CDR1 LNHNV, CDR2 YYDKDF (reference sequence). The V end was cut by 4 bases, the J end by 3 bases, with 13 bases between. This CDR3 comprises 14 residues. The chain carries TRBV15 and TRBJ2-7; tentative D call: TRBD1 (6 bases). This receptor was obtained from a human donor with alopecia areata. This specimen consisted of CD8+ T cells sorted from blood, obtained at week 24, from a patient treated with tofacitinib. CDR3 sequence: CATSIFQGSYEQYF. The CDR3 nucleotides are TGTGCCACCAGCATCTTCCAGGGGAGCTACGAGCAGTACTTC.